This is a list of T cell receptor beta chains from one sample in a study of shared clonotypes between healthy human individuals. The data were produced by immunoSEQ multiplex PCR, yet TCRdb's version contains in-frame clones alone and is incomplete. Found here are about a million clones, under 80% of them singletons; the top ten hold approximately 1.5%. The sequenced material came from memory CD4+ T cells sorted from blood. The receptors here all came from a man between 18 and 35 years old in good health. The CDR3 runs from the conserved cysteine through the conserved F or W. A D gene is named only where the DNA matches it firmly. The size entry is marked missing in some rows and otherwise reads once, few, many or a size class.

j_call v_call d_call clone_size cdr3_length cdr3_nt cdr3_aa
TRBJ1-1 TRBV6-5 NA NA 14 TGTGCCAGCAGTTTTGCCACAGGGAACACTGAAGCTTTCTTT CASSFATGNTEAFF
TRBJ2-7 TRBV18 NA NA 13 TGTGCCAGCTCACCTACCGGGTTAGGGGAGCAGTACTTC CASSPTGLGEQYF
TRBJ2-1 TRBV27 TRBD2 NA 17 TGTGCCAGCAGTTTGGGCTCACCGGGACTAGCGGGAGCAAAGCAGTTCTTC CASSLGSPGLAGAKQFF
TRBJ1-1 TRBV11-2 NA many 14 TGTGCCAGCAGCCTCAAGGGGTGGGGCACTGAAGCTTTCTTT CASSLKGWGTEAFF
TRBJ1-4 TRBV7-9 NA NA 13 TGTGCCAGCAGCTTATGGGGGAATGAAAAACTGTTTTTT CASSLWGNEKLFF
TRBJ1-2 TRBV28 NA few 11 TGTGCCAACCAGGGGAACTATGGCTACACCTTC CANQGNYGYTF
TRBJ2-7 TRBV25-1 NA NA 12 TGTGCCAGCAGTGAATCTGTTGGGGAGCAGTACTTC CASSESVGEQYF
TRBJ2-7 TRBV18 NA few 15 TGTGCCAGCTCACCACACCCGGGGAGCTCCTACGAGCAGTACTTC CASSPHPGSSYEQYF
TRBJ1-6 TRBV6-5 NA NA 15 TGTGCCAGCAGTGGGATCGGGACGGGGAATTCACCCCTCCACTTT CASSGIGTGNSPLHF
TRBJ1-2 TRBV6-5 TRBD1 NA 13 TGTGCCAGCAGAGATCGGGACAGGGGGGGCTACACCTTC CASRDRDRGGYTF
TRBJ2-5 TRBV29-1 NA few 14 TGCAGCGTTGGGGCCCTAGGGACTGGTAAGACCCAGTACTTC CSVGALGTGKTQYF
TRBJ2-2 TRBV28 TRBD2 NA 13 TGTGCCAGCAACGGGGGGGCGGCCGGGGAGCTGTTTTTT CASNGGAAGELFF
TRBJ2-7 TRBV6-5 NA few 15 TGTGCCAGCAGGTACCGGGGAGGTAACTCCTACGAGCAGTACTTC CASRYRGGNSYEQYF
TRBJ2-2 TRBV27 NA NA 14 TGTGCCAGCAGGAGGGACGGTAACACCGGGGAGCTGTTTTTT CASRRDGNTGELFF
TRBJ2-3 TRBV19 TRBD2 NA 18 TGTGCCAGTAGTCTGTGGGGACTAGCGGGAGAAAGCACAGATACGCAGTATTTT CASSLWGLAGESTDTQYF
TRBJ1-3 TRBV4-3 TRBD1 NA 16 TGCGCCAGCAGCCAAGCTCTCCAGGGGGCTGGAAACACCATATATTTT CASSQALQGAGNTIYF
TRBJ2-2 TRBV4-2 NA NA 12 TGTGCCAGCAGCCCACCAACGGGGGAGCTGTTTTTT CASSPPTGELFF